A selection of T cell receptor beta chains follows, all from one sample in a study of a mutant IDH1 vaccine in newly diagnosed glioma. The assay was immunoSEQ multiplex PCR, and TCRdb's table has in-frame clones only and misses some. Here the sample spans around 94,000 clones, around 92% being singletons. Their antigen targets remain unknown. Sequencing was performed on PBMCs, taken from a glioma patient whose treatment included an IDH1 peptide vaccine. The receptor set was obtained from a woman aged 45-59 years with glioma. Each CDR3 is given with its conserved first and last residue. Each record gives: clone size, J gene, CDR3 length, V gene, D gene, CDR3 DNA, CDR3 protein. The D gene is left open where the match is weak. Clone sizes are given selectively: once, few, many, or a class where the clone is expanded.

- TRBJ1-2 14 TRBV2 - TGTGCCAGCCCCCGGACAGATTCTAACTATGGCTACACCTTC CASPRTDSNYGYTF
- TRBJ1-2 18 TRBV28 - TGTGCCAGCACCACCGAGACGGCCATACAGTTAGCTAACTATGGCTACACCTTC CASTTETAIQLANYGYTF
- TRBJ2-7 12 TRBV4-1 - TGCGCCAGCAGCCAAGATTACGACGAGCAGTACTTC CASSQDYDEQYF
- TRBJ2-7 16 TRBV27 - TGTGCCAGCAGTTTAGCCTTCCCGAGAAAAGCAGGGGAGCAGTACTTC CASSLAFPRKAGEQYF
- TRBJ2-7 15 TRBV6-1 TRBD2 TGTGCCAGCAGCCCGGGACTAGCGGGGGCCTACGAGCAGTACTTC CASSPGLAGAYEQYF
- TRBJ1-6 18 TRBV5-1 TRBD1 TGCGCCAGCAGCAGGGGCCCGGGACAGCTCTCCTATAATTCACCCCTCCACTTT CASSRGPGQLSYNSPLHF
- TRBJ2-7 12 TRBV30 TRBD2 TGTGCCTGGGAGCGGGGGACCCGGGAGCAGTACTTC CAWERGTREQYF
- TRBJ1-2 14 TRBV7-2 - TGTGCCAGCAGCTTAGGCATTGCTAACTATGGCTACACCTTC CASSLGIANYGYTF
- TRBJ1-2 15 TRBV5-1 TRBD1 TGCGCCAGCAGCGAGGGACAGGGTCTATTCCATGGCTACACCTTC CASSEGQGLFHGYTF
- TRBJ2-2 15 TRBV5-4 - TGTGCCAGCAGCTCGGATGGGGGCGGCACCGGGGAGCTGTTTTTT CASSSDGGGTGELFF
- TRBJ2-7 11 TRBV7-8 - TGTGCCAGCAGCTTAGTCTACGAGCAGTACTTC CASSLVYEQYF
once TRBJ2-7 14 TRBV19 TRBD1 TGTGCCAGTAGTGGGACAGGCCTTCCCTACGAGCAGTACTTC CASSGTGLPYEQYF
- TRBJ1-1 15 TRBV28 TRBD1 TGTGCCAGCAGTTTATGGACAGGGGAGAACACTGAAGCTTTCTTT CASSLWTGENTEAFF
- TRBJ2-1 13 TRBV6-1 - TGTGCCAGCAGTTTAACATCCGGGACTGGGCAGTTCTTC CASSLTSGTGQFF
- TRBJ1-5 15 TRBV6-6 TRBD1 TGTGCCAGCCGACAGGGGGTTATTGGCAATCAGCCCCAGCATTTT CASRQGVIGNQPQHF
- TRBJ1-1 15 TRBV5-1 - TGCGCCAGCAGCTTGGTACGGGCATCGGACACTGAAGCTTTCTTT CASSLVRASDTEAFF
- TRBJ1-5 16 TRBV7-8 - TGTGCCAGCAGCCCATCGAGGACACTGAGAAATCAGCCCCAGCATTTT CASSPSRTLRNQPQHF
- TRBJ1-1 13 TRBV6-5 - TGTGCCAGCAGCTATAATCGGGGGACTGAAGCTTTCTTT CASSYNRGTEAFF
- TRBJ2-6 15 TRBV27 - TGTGCCAGCAGTTTATTAGCCTCTGGGGCCAACGTCCTGACTTTC CASSLLASGANVLTF
- TRBJ2-1 12 TRBV7-2 - TGTGCCAGCAGCTTAACTCGGTCTCAGCAGTTCTTC CASSLTRSQQFF
few TRBJ2-3 14 TRBV27 TRBD2 TGTGCCAGCAGTTTAGTGGGAGGGTTAGATACGCAGTATTTT CASSLVGGLDTQYF
- TRBJ1-4 13 TRBV2 - TGTGCCAGGCTGACAGGCCTTAATGAAAAACTGTTTTTT CARLTGLNEKLFF
- TRBJ2-7 18 TRBV14 TRBD2 TGTGCCAGCAGCCAAGGGGCGACTAGCGGGAGGGACCTCCACGAGCAGTACTTC CASSQGATSGRDLHEQYF
- TRBJ2-2 15 TRBV6-5 TRBD2 TGTGCCAGCAGTCAGCGGGGCCCAAATCCCGGGGAGCTGTTTTTT CASSQRGPNPGELFF
- TRBJ2-2 15 TRBV28 TRBD2 TGTGCCAGCAGTTTAGGCGGGAGGGCCGGCGGGGAGCTGTTTTTT CASSLGGRAGGELFF
once TRBJ1-1 15 TRBV19 TRBD1 TGTGCCAGTAGTTACCCGGGACAGGGACCCACTGAAGCTTTCTTT CASSYPGQGPTEAFF
- TRBJ2-7 18 TRBV5-5 TRBD2 TGTGCCAGCAGCCCCCTCATGGTAGGACTAGCGGGGAGGTACGAGCAGTACTTC CASSPLMVGLAGRYEQYF
- TRBJ1-1 15 TRBV6-5 - TGTGCCAGCAGTTACTCCCCTGTTATGGACACTGAAGCTTTCTTT CASSYSPVMDTEAFF
few TRBJ2-2 15 TRBV9 TRBD1 TGTGCCAGCAGCGAACAGGGGGCGCTGGTCGGGGAGCTGTTTTTT CASSEQGALVGELFF
- TRBJ1-5 14 TRBV19 TRBD1 TGTGCCAGTAGTCTGACAGGGGGCAATCAGCCCCAGCATTTT CASSLTGGNQPQHF